These T cell receptor beta chains were read from a single sample in a study of cytomegalovirus exposure and HLA in healthy donors. Data came from immunoSEQ multiplex PCR; TCRdb stores just in-frame clones and leaves some out. In the table there are 95,000 to 120,000 clones, roughly four fifths of which are singletons. Sequencing was done on a sample of PBMCs. The receptors derive from a young woman in good health and CMV-seronegative. Both conserved end residues are part of each CDR3. Fields, in order: CDR3 protein, CDR3 length, V gene, J gene, clone size. Some rows have no size entry. The others give once, few or many, or a class for an expanded clone.

CDR3aa: CASSGRGTGLGEQYF; len: 15; v_gene: TRBV2; j_gene: TRBJ2-7; abundance: -
CDR3aa: CASSSDRSNTEAFF; len: 14; v_gene: TRBV12-1; j_gene: TRBJ1-1; abundance: -
CDR3aa: CASSPGTANTEAFF; len: 14; v_gene: TRBV5-4; j_gene: TRBJ1-1; abundance: -
CDR3aa: CASSLPGNTEAFF; len: 13; v_gene: TRBV28; j_gene: TRBJ1-1; abundance: -
CDR3aa: CASSGFGRALDTQYF; len: 15; v_gene: TRBV10-2; j_gene: TRBJ2-3; abundance: -
CDR3aa: CASSESVAGGGYGYTF; len: 16; v_gene: TRBV6-1; j_gene: TRBJ1-2; abundance: -
CDR3aa: CASSPEGWWTSTDTQYF; len: 17; v_gene: TRBV9; j_gene: TRBJ2-3; abundance: -
CDR3aa: CASSLEGTPTTEQYF; len: 15; v_gene: TRBV5-6; j_gene: TRBJ2-7; abundance: few
CDR3aa: CSVEESLRPRELFF; len: 14; v_gene: TRBV29-1; j_gene: TRBJ2-2; abundance: -
CDR3aa: CASSLYRYRKREGATNTQYF; len: 20; v_gene: TRBV28; j_gene: TRBJ2-3; abundance: -
CDR3aa: CASSLGLATNEKLFF; len: 15; v_gene: TRBV5-8; j_gene: TRBJ1-4; abundance: -
CDR3aa: CASSPGGGEETQYF; len: 14; v_gene: TRBV23-1; j_gene: TRBJ2-5; abundance: -
CDR3aa: CASTPVTGVVSRTGELFF; len: 18; v_gene: TRBV7-2; j_gene: TRBJ2-2; abundance: -
CDR3aa: CASSKAGGNYGYTF; len: 14; v_gene: TRBV6-6; j_gene: TRBJ1-2; abundance: -
CDR3aa: CASSLLANYGYTF; len: 13; v_gene: TRBV27; j_gene: TRBJ1-2; abundance: -
CDR3aa: CASMQGNTEAFF; len: 12; v_gene: TRBV19; j_gene: TRBJ1-1; abundance: -
CDR3aa: CASSTTDTGYHEQYF; len: 15; v_gene: TRBV27; j_gene: TRBJ2-7; abundance: -
CDR3aa: CASSPTRREGYEQYF; len: 15; v_gene: TRBV5-1; j_gene: TRBJ2-7; abundance: -
CDR3aa: CASSYRGLSGELFF; len: 14; v_gene: TRBV6-5; j_gene: TRBJ2-2; abundance: -
CDR3aa: CASSPLNRVGEAFF; len: 14; v_gene: TRBV18; j_gene: TRBJ1-1; abundance: -
CDR3aa: CASSLVDGNTIYF; len: 13; v_gene: TRBV5-6; j_gene: TRBJ1-3; abundance: few
CDR3aa: CASSFAGASSYEQYF; len: 15; v_gene: TRBV27; j_gene: TRBJ2-7; abundance: -
CDR3aa: CASSKGTSLNTEAFF; len: 15; v_gene: TRBV9; j_gene: TRBJ1-1; abundance: -
CDR3aa: CASSLAGGRSNQPQHF; len: 16; v_gene: TRBV10-1; j_gene: TRBJ1-5; abundance: -
CDR3aa: CASHRGLWTEAFF; len: 13; v_gene: TRBV27; j_gene: TRBJ1-1; abundance: -
CDR3aa: CASSARDRVNTEAFF; len: 15; v_gene: TRBV27; j_gene: TRBJ1-1; abundance: -
CDR3aa: CASSPGRGVQPQHF; len: 14; v_gene: TRBV21-1; j_gene: TRBJ1-5; abundance: once
CDR3aa: CASSLGGTSGVYEQYF; len: 16; v_gene: TRBV7-2; j_gene: TRBJ2-7; abundance: -
CDR3aa: CASTKGAGSNTEAFF; len: 15; v_gene: TRBV11-2; j_gene: TRBJ1-1; abundance: once
CDR3aa: CASSFPGGNTEAFF; len: 14; v_gene: TRBV27; j_gene: TRBJ1-1; abundance: -
CDR3aa: CASSLKTGVQFF; len: 12; v_gene: TRBV27; j_gene: TRBJ2-1; abundance: -
CDR3aa: CASSPERADTQYF; len: 13; v_gene: TRBV5-4; j_gene: TRBJ2-3; abundance: -
CDR3aa: CASSLSANYGYTF; len: 13; v_gene: TRBV18; j_gene: TRBJ1-2; abundance: -
CDR3aa: CASSQAFGSRYTF; len: 13; v_gene: TRBV4-1; j_gene: TRBJ1-2; abundance: -
CDR3aa: CASSSSPDRYYGYTF; len: 15; v_gene: TRBV7-2; j_gene: TRBJ1-2; abundance: -
CDR3aa: CASSLGGTPYEQYF; len: 14; v_gene: TRBV5-6; j_gene: TRBJ2-7; abundance: -
CDR3aa: CASRRTGAGELFF; len: 13; v_gene: TRBV6-4; j_gene: TRBJ2-2; abundance: -
CDR3aa: CASEGNTEAFF; len: 11; v_gene: TRBV19; j_gene: TRBJ1-1; abundance: -
CDR3aa: CASSWDSFTDTQYF; len: 14; v_gene: TRBV18; j_gene: TRBJ2-3; abundance: -
CDR3aa: CASSLGGGQRSPLHF; len: 15; v_gene: TRBV5-6; j_gene: TRBJ1-6; abundance: -
CDR3aa: CASTSSARLYEQYF; len: 14; v_gene: TRBV28; j_gene: TRBJ2-7; abundance: -
CDR3aa: CASSIQGARNSPLHF; len: 15; v_gene: TRBV19; j_gene: TRBJ1-6; abundance: -
CDR3aa: CATSRDRGEKLFF; len: 13; v_gene: TRBV15; j_gene: TRBJ1-4; abundance: -
CDR3aa: CASSFRSSGNTIYF; len: 14; v_gene: TRBV5-6; j_gene: TRBJ1-3; abundance: few
CDR3aa: CASSFFGAGGNSGNTIYF; len: 18; v_gene: TRBV28; j_gene: TRBJ1-3; abundance: -
CDR3aa: CASSYPGQRDTEAFF; len: 15; v_gene: TRBV5-6; j_gene: TRBJ1-1; abundance: -
CDR3aa: CASSPRTGVNTEAFF; len: 15; v_gene: TRBV27; j_gene: TRBJ1-1; abundance: -
CDR3aa: CASSLSTEAFF; len: 11; v_gene: TRBV28; j_gene: TRBJ1-1; abundance: -
CDR3aa: CASSLGLAAETQYF; len: 14; v_gene: TRBV5-1; j_gene: TRBJ2-5; abundance: -
CDR3aa: CASSPLGGTSGNPLGYEQYF; len: 20; v_gene: TRBV19; j_gene: TRBJ2-7; abundance: -
CDR3aa: CASSLDPAQQGTHEQYF; len: 17; v_gene: TRBV5-5; j_gene: TRBJ2-7; abundance: -
CDR3aa: CASSFNRNTEAFF; len: 13; v_gene: TRBV28; j_gene: TRBJ1-1; abundance: -
CDR3aa: CASSSGILSSYNEQFF; len: 16; v_gene: TRBV14; j_gene: TRBJ2-1; abundance: -
CDR3aa: CASSEFGQNTDTQYF; len: 15; v_gene: TRBV2; j_gene: TRBJ2-3; abundance: -
CDR3aa: CASSDPGRKETQYF; len: 14; v_gene: TRBV6-1; j_gene: TRBJ2-5; abundance: -
CDR3aa: CASRAGTGISTFF; len: 13; v_gene: TRBV2; j_gene: TRBJ1-1; abundance: -
CDR3aa: CASSRGGQETQYF; len: 13; v_gene: TRBV28; j_gene: TRBJ2-5; abundance: -
CDR3aa: CASSAQTSGPYTQYF; len: 15; v_gene: TRBV6-1; j_gene: TRBJ2-3; abundance: -
CDR3aa: CASSERGGNQPQHF; len: 14; v_gene: TRBV9; j_gene: TRBJ1-5; abundance: -